This T cell receptor beta chain was recorded in a study of blood T cells in healthy people across ages. A single count supports this clonotype. Each sample used at least 6.5 million PBMCs. Alongside a J-beta primer mix, a sample-barcoded 5' primer served in a second PCR lasting about 7 to 11 cycles. With 12 random nucleotides, a template-switch adaptor tagged each individual cDNA molecule. TCRdb re-derived calls from the 5' RACE reads in MiXCR, one entry per CDR3 protein. The top ten clones hold approximately 4% of a sample with approximately 1.5 million distinct CDR3 sequences, roughly two fifths of them seen once. Germline lookup yields CDR1 MDHEN and CDR2 SYDVKM. The CDR3 spans 16 residues. V dropped 2 bases and J dropped 1; count of bases not matched to a gene: 6.

The TCR originated in a woman under 30 in good health. The sample comprised blood. This rearrangement joins TRBV28 to TRBJ2-7, with 9 bases fitting TRBD2. This CDR3 is CASSLPRLADSYEQYF. The CDR3 DNA reads TGTGCCAGCAGTTTACCCCGACTAGCGGATTCCTACGAGCAGTACTTC.